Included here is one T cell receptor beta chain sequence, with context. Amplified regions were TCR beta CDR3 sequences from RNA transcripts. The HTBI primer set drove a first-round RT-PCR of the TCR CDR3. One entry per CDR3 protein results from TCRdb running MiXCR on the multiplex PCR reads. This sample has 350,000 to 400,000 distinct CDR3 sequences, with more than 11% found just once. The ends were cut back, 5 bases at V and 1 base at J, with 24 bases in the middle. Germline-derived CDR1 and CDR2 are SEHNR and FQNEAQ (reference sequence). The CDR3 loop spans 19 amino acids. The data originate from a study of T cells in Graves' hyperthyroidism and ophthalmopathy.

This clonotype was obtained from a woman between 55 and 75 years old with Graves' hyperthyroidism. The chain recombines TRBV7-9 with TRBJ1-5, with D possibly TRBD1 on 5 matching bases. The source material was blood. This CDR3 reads CASSMGRVKVDWSNQPQHF. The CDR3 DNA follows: TGTGCCAGCAGCATGGGCAGGGTTAAGGTGGATTGGAGCAATCAGCCCCAGCATTTT.